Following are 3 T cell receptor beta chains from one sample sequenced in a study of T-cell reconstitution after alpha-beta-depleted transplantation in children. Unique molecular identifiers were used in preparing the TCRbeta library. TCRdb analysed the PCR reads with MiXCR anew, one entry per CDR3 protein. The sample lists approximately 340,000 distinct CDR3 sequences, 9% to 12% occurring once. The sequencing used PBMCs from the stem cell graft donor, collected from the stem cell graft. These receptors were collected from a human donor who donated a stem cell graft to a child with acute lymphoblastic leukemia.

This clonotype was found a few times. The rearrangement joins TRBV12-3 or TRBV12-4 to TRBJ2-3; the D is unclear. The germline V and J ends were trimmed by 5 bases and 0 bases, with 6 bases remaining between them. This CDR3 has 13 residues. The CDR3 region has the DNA TGTGCCAGCAGTAAACTGAGCACAGATACGCAGTATTTT. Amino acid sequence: CASSKLSTDTQYF.

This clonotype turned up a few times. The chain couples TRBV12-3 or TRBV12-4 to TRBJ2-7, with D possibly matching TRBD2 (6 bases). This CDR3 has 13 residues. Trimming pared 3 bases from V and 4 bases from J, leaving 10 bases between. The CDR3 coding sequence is TGTGCCAGCAGTTTGCCGGGGAGGTACGAGCAGTACTTC. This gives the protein CASSLPGRYEQYF.

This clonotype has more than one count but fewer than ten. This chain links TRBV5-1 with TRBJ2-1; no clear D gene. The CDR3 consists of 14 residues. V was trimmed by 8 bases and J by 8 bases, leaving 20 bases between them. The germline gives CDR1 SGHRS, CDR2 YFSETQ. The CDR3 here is CASTPGQLLDEQFF. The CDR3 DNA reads TGCGCCAGTACCCCCGGCCAGCTTCTAGATGAGCAGTTCTTC.